This TCR beta chain was documented in a study of CD8 T cells in Susac syndrome. About the research overall: The Susac syndrome patients were therapy-naive, on corticosteroids, or on intravenous immunoglobulin alone at blood draw. Study observations and caveats: Acknowledgment was made by the study that its TCR sequencing and HLA analysis involved a relatively small number of individuals. Peak Susac CD8+ clonal expansion occurred in TEMRA cells and active patients.

TEMRA cells were FACS-enriched, unlike CD8+ and CD4+ T cells, which were negatively isolated. RNA amounts of about 0.5 to 1 ug underwent reverse transcription with random hexamers. TCRdb passed the immunoSEQ multiplex PCR reads through MiXCR, listing each CDR3 protein once. The data hold about 140,000 distinct CDR3 sequences, with 95% observed a single time. About this clonotype: Its antigen is unidentified.

V lost 1 base and J lost 8; bases outside the gene matches: 5. The CDR3 runs 14 residues. Germline V gene sequence: CDR1 LNHDA, CDR2 SQIVND (reference sequence). This chain links TRBV19 with TRBJ2-1; 7 positions agree with TRBD2. Sequenced: CD8+ T cells from PBMCs. This receptor was obtained from a human donor with Susac syndrome. CDR3 protein: CASSIAGGWDEQFF. The DNA for the CDR3 is TGTGCCAGTAGTATAGCGGGAGGCTGGGATGAGCAGTTCTTC. Full variable domain (outside the CDR3, taken from reference TRBV19 and TRBJ2-1): DGGITQSPKYLFRKEGQNVTLSCEQNLNHDAMYWYRQDPGQGLRLIYYSQIVNDFQKGDIAEGYSVSREKKESFPLTVTSAQKNPTAFYLCASSIAGGWDEQFFGPGTRLTVL.